The rows below give T cell receptor beta chains drawn from one sample of a study of blood T cell repertoires in COVID-19. Repertoires were generated with immunoSEQ multiplex PCR, while TCRdb's copy carries only in-frame clones and drops some. The data hold approximately 170,000 clones, with roughly 86% observed a single time. The sample consisted of peripheral blood. The receptors shown here come from a man in his sixties or seventies with acute or convalescent COVID-19. Each CDR3 is given with its conserved first and last residue. A D gene is named only where the DNA matches it firmly.

j_call v_call d_call cdr3_aa cdr3_nt
TRBJ2-1 TRBV7-3 TRBD2 CASSPGPLAGSRNEQFF TGTGCCAGCAGCCCCGGGCCCCTAGCGGGGTCACGCAATGAGCAGTTCTTC
TRBJ1-1 TRBV7-3 NA CASSLNRDTEAFF TGTGCCAGCAGCTTAAACCGGGACACTGAAGCTTTCTTT
TRBJ2-5 TRBV5-1 NA CASSKDRQETQYF TGCGCCAGCAGCAAGGACAGACAAGAGACCCAGTACTTC
TRBJ1-4 TRBV27 NA CASSQWRGRNEKLFF TGTGCCAGCAGTCAATGGCGGGGACGGAATGAAAAACTGTTTTTT
TRBJ2-3 TRBV6-6 NA CASSYRPGVDTQYF TGTGCCAGCAGTTACAGGCCAGGGGTTGATACGCAGTATTTT
TRBJ2-3 TRBV5-1 TRBD2 CASSNWLSGYTDTQYF TGCGCCAGCAGCAATTGGCTTAGCGGGTACACAGATACGCAGTATTTT
TRBJ1-5 TRBV5-6 NA CASSFSSGINQPQHF TGTGCCAGCAGCTTCTCGTCAGGGATCAATCAGCCCCAGCATTTT
TRBJ1-6 TRBV6-5 NA CASFPGRRNSPLHF TGTGCCAGCTTTCCTGGCAGGAGGAATTCACCCCTCCACTTT
TRBJ1-2 TRBV30 NA CAWREVSYGYTF TGTGCCTGGAGGGAGGTTAGCTATGGCTACACCTTC
TRBJ2-3 TRBV7-2 NA CASSLQQSTDTQYF TGTGCCAGCAGCTTACAACAGAGCACAGATACGCAGTATTTT
TRBJ1-2 TRBV4-3 TRBD1 CASSQSRGQGNYGYTF TGCGCCAGCAGCCAAAGTCGGGGACAGGGGAACTATGGCTACACCTTC
TRBJ2-3 TRBV4-3 NA CASSRGPPTRPLHTDTQYF TGCGCCAGCAGCCGCGGGCCCCCTACTCGTCCCCTCCACACAGATACGCAGTATTTT